The source of this TCR beta chain is a study of shared T cell receptors in the human thymus. Using immunoSEQ multiplex PCR, the repertoire was profiled, and TCRdb retains in-frame clones only, with some absent. Among 630,000 or so clones listed, about 89% were seen once. The CDR3 covers 17 residues. The J segment lost 1 base and the V segment lost 2 bases, leaving 8 bases of the junction unmatched. CDR1 and CDR2 from the germline V gene are MNHNS and SASEGT. These data are also associated with another study on human thymus T cells. From that paper: Use of V and J genes seemed skewed within the thymic and blood repertoires. Unrelated individuals reportedly shared highly overlapping thymic TCR repertoires.

The sequenced sample consisted of thymocytes. The rearrangement uses TRBV6-1 and TRBJ2-1; the match to TRBD2 covers 7 bases. The sequence came from a boy younger than two with a congenital heart defect. CDR3 coding DNA: TGTGCCAGCAGTGAATGTGGCGGGGAGGGTTCCTACAATGAGCAGTTCTTC. This translates into CASSECGGEGSYNEQFF.